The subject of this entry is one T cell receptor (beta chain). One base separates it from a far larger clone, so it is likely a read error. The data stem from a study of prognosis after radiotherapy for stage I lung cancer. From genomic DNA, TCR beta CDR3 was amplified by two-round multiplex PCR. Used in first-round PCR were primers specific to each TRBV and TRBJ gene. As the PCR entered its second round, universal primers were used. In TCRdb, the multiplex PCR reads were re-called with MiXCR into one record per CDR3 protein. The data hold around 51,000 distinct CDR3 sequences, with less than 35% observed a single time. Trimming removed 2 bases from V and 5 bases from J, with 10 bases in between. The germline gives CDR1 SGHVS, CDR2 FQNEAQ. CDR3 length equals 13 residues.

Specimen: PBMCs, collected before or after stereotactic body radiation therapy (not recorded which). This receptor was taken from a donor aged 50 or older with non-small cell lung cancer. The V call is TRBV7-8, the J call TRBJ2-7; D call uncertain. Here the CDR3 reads CASSLKPLNEQYF. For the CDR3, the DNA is TGTGCCAGCAGCTTAAAACCTCTAAACGAGCAGTACTTC.